The 7 T cell receptor beta chains listed next were all sequenced from one sample in a study of blood T cell repertoires in COVID-19. Profiling relied on immunoSEQ multiplex PCR, and the TCRdb table lists in-frame clones only, not all of them. This sample has fewer than 20,000 clones, with around 87% found just once. The sequenced sample consisted of peripheral blood. These receptors all stem from a human donor in a cohort sampled during active COVID-19.

The CDR3 sequence: CASSLRREGKNTQYF. In nucleotides, the CDR3 is TGTGCCAGCAGCTTAAGGCGGGAGGGCAAAAATACGCAGTATTTT. The chain recombines TRBV7-8 with TRBJ2-3, with 9 bases that match TRBD2. The ends lost 2 bases at V and 7 bases at J; junction bases unmatched: 7. The CDR3 has 15 residues. Germline V CDR1 and CDR2: SGHVS, FQNEAQ.

The gene calls are TRBV19 and TRBJ2-2; D uncertain. V lost 6 bases to trimming and J lost 4 bases, with 3 bases between them. The CDR3 consists of 11 residues. CDR1 and CDR2 (germline): LNHDA, SQIVND (reference sequence). CDR3 sequence: CASRLTGELFF. The CDR3 nucleotides read TGTGCCAGTAGACTCACCGGGGAGCTGTTTTTT.

The chain employs TRBV6-2 or TRBV6-3 and TRBJ2-5; 8 nucleotides match TRBD1. Germline trimming cut 5 bases from V and 9 bases from J; bases unmatched to any gene: 8. Germline V lookup: CDR1 MNHEY, CDR2 SVGEGT. This CDR3 contains 13 residues. The CDR3 sequence is CASSGTGGSAQYF. Written as DNA, the CDR3 is TGTGCCAGCAGTGGCACAGGGGGATCAGCCCAGTACTTC.

The chain is built from TRBV15 and TRBJ1-2; the D gene is possibly TRBD1 (5 bases). The CDR3 is made up of 15 amino acids. Germline V gene data show CDR1 as LNHNV and CDR2 as YYDKDF (reference sequence). Trimming removed 0 bases from V and 4 bases from J, with 12 bases in between. CDR3 bases: TGTGCCACCAGCAGAGACAGGGAAGTTTCCTATGGCTACACCTTC. Amino acid sequence: CATSRDREVSYGYTF.

The chain carries TRBV27 and TRBJ1-1, with D possibly TRBD1 on 6 matching bases. This CDR3 contains 14 residues. V was clipped by 5 bases and J by 8 bases, with 18 bases between them. Germline lookup yields CDR1 MNHEY and CDR2 SMNVEV (reference sequence). The CDR3 DNA follows: TGTGCCAGCAGTAGACAGGTCCCGAGCGACGAAGCTTTCTTT. Translating it yields CASSRQVPSDEAFF.

The rearrangement links TRBV14 to TRBJ2-2; no clear D gene. Germline V gene data show CDR1 as SGHDN and CDR2 as FVKESK. V lost 3 bases and J lost 5, with 16 bases in between. CDR3 length: 16 amino acids. CDR3 amino acids: CASSHGEARKTGELFF. In DNA form, the CDR3 reads TGTGCCAGCAGCCACGGTGAGGCGAGGAAGACCGGGGAGCTGTTTTTT.

V usage is TRBV5-6 and J usage is TRBJ2-4; 9 bases fit TRBD1. The CDR3 runs to 19 residues. Trimming took 0 bases from V and 0 from J; bases not matched to a gene: 10. The germline CDR1 and CDR2 sequences are SGHDT and YYEEEE. In DNA form, the CDR3 reads TGTGCCAGCAGCTTGGTGACAGGGGGTTCTCCCCTAGCCAAAAACATTCAGTACTTC. Encoded protein: CASSLVTGGSPLAKNIQYF.